This TCR beta chain was recovered during a study of T cell responses to AZD1222 COVID-19 vaccine. The study's findings and limits: Researchers took repertoire samples only after the peak T cell response had come. Spike-specific TCR breadth and depth went up after people got two AZD1222 doses.

Using immunoSEQ multiplex PCR, the repertoire was profiled, and TCRdb retains in-frame clones only, with some absent. The sample records about 150,000 clones, 90% being singletons. Regarding this clone: The target antigen is unknown.

Trimming shortened V by 3 bases and J by 7 bases, and 13 bases separated the two germline ends. CDR1 and CDR2 (germline): LNHDA, SQIVND (reference sequence). The CDR3 sequence is 14 residues long. The source is an adult who received the AZD1222 COVID-19 vaccine. The sequencing here drew on peripheral blood, taken 28 days after the second AZD1222 dose. The V gene is TRBV19, the J gene TRBJ1-5, with D tentatively TRBD1 (5 bases). CDR3 residues: CASSMGRDLQPQHF. DNA of the CDR3: TGTGCCAGTAGTATGGGGCGGGATCTACAGCCCCAGCATTTT.